These T cell receptor beta chains were read from a single sample in a study of T cell responses to AZD1222 COVID-19 vaccine. Repertoires were generated with immunoSEQ multiplex PCR, while TCRdb's copy carries only in-frame clones and drops some. The table includes around 200,000 clones, around 93% detected once. This specimen consisted of peripheral blood, obtained 28 days after the second dose of the MenACWY control vaccine. The receptors derive from an adult who received the MenACWY meningococcal vaccine as a control. CDR3s include the opening cysteine and the closing phenylalanine or tryptophan. D genes are given only for firm matches. Clone sizes are given selectively: once, few, many, or a class where the clone is expanded.

J | V | D | size | CDR3 | DNA
TRBJ1-1 | TRBV5-5 | NA | once | CASSRASDRGEAFF | TGTGCCAGCAGCAGAGCTTCAGACCGCGGGGAAGCTTTCTTT
TRBJ1-1 | TRBV7-7 | NA | NA | CASSQEANTEAFF | TGTGCTAGCAGCCAAGAGGCGAACACTGAAGCTTTCTTT
TRBJ2-5 | TRBV23-1 | TRBD1 | NA | CASSQLQDRDRKETQYF | TGCGCCAGCAGTCAATTGCAGGACAGGGACCGAAAAGAGACCCAGTACTTC
TRBJ1-2 | TRBV27 | NA | NA | CASSFRRGQGYTF | TGTGCCAGCAGCTTTCGGAGGGGTCAAGGCTACACCTTC
TRBJ1-5 | TRBV6-5 | TRBD1 | NA | CASRGQGGNQPQHF | TGTGCCAGCAGAGGACAGGGGGGCAATCAGCCCCAGCATTTT
TRBJ2-3 | TRBV2 | TRBD2 | NA | CASSDSPTSGDTDTQYF | TGTGCCAGCAGTGACTCACCGACTAGCGGGGACACAGATACGCAGTATTTT
TRBJ2-7 | TRBV10-3 | NA | NA | CAIRFSEEQYF | TGTGCCATCAGATTTTCAGAAGAGCAGTACTTC
TRBJ2-2 | TRBV4-2 | NA | NA | CASSQDHQPGGELFF | TGTGCCAGCAGCCAAGATCACCAACCGGGGGGGGAGCTGTTTTTT
TRBJ1-1 | TRBV3-1/TRBV3-2 | NA | NA | CASSRQRGLNTEAFF | TGTGCCAGCAGCCGCCAGCGGGGGCTGAACACTGAAGCTTTCTTT
TRBJ1-5 | TRBV19 | TRBD1 | NA | CASRLTGGSQPQHF | TGTGCCAGTAGACTGACAGGGGGCAGTCAGCCCCAGCATTTT
TRBJ2-5 | TRBV7-2 | TRBD2 | NA | CASSLGVAGGQETQYF | TGTGCCAGCAGCTTAGGTGTAGCGGGGGGCCAAGAGACCCAGTACTTC
TRBJ1-5 | TRBV18 | NA | NA | CASSGGTTNQPQHF | TGTGCCAGCTCAGGGGGGACAACGAATCAGCCCCAGCATTTT
TRBJ2-7 | TRBV6-2/TRBV6-3 | TRBD1 | NA | CASSYSDRGLYEQYF | TGTGCCAGCAGTTACTCGGACAGGGGGCTCTACGAGCAGTACTTC
TRBJ2-5 | TRBV15 | NA | NA | CATSSAALGLPYQETQYF | TGTGCCACCAGCAGCGCAGCGTTGGGGTTACCGTACCAAGAGACCCAGTACTTC
TRBJ1-2 | TRBV6-5 | NA | NA | CASRSGRWGYTF | TGTGCCAGCCGTAGCGGGAGATGGGGCTACACCTTC
TRBJ1-2 | TRBV3-1/TRBV3-2 | NA | NA | CASSPASPLRVAHGYTF | TGTGCCAGCAGCCCCGCCAGCCCCTTAAGAGTAGCCCATGGCTACACCTTC
TRBJ2-7 | TRBV5-1 | TRBD1 | NA | CASSPSPSRGQSSYEQYF | TGCGCCAGCAGTCCCTCCCCGTCGAGGGGACAGAGCTCCTACGAGCAGTACTTC
TRBJ1-1 | TRBV19 | NA | NA | CASSIENRGTEAFF | TGTGCCAGTAGTATAGAGAACAGAGGAACTGAAGCTTTCTTT
TRBJ1-4 | TRBV6-5 | TRBD1 | NA | CASTQQGFREKLFF | TGTGCCAGCACCCAACAGGGGTTTCGTGAAAAACTGTTTTTT
TRBJ1-2 | TRBV2 | TRBD1 | NA | CASSSGGNYGYTF | TGTGCCAGCAGTTCAGGGGGGAACTATGGCTACACCTTC
TRBJ1-1 | TRBV5-1 | NA | NA | CASSLWVGVANTEAFF | TGCGCCAGCAGCTTGTGGGTGGGGGTTGCGAACACTGAAGCTTTCTTT
TRBJ2-3 | TRBV7-2 | NA | once | CASSLEGGGTDTQYF | TGTGCCAGCAGCTTAGAAGGGGGGGGCACAGATACGCAGTATTTT
TRBJ2-5 | TRBV5-4 | NA | NA | CASSSQSQETQYF | TGTGCCAGCAGCTCCCAGTCTCAAGAGACCCAGTACTTC
TRBJ1-2 | TRBV28 | NA | NA | CASGVGAAYGYTF | TGTGCCAGCGGCGTCGGGGCGGCCTATGGCTACACCTTC
TRBJ2-2 | TRBV7-8 | TRBD2 | NA | CASSLQRLAGVTGELFF | TGTGCCAGCAGCTTACAGAGGCTAGCGGGGGTGACCGGGGAGCTGTTTTTT
TRBJ2-7 | TRBV3-1/TRBV3-2 | TRBD2 | few | CASSQGYGGYAHEQYF | TGTGCCAGCAGCCAAGGATACGGGGGGTACGCCCACGAGCAGTACTTC
TRBJ2-3 | TRBV7-3 | NA | once | CASSPSDTPSTDTQYF | TGTGCCAGCAGCCCGTCGGACACCCCTAGCACAGATACGCAGTATTTT
TRBJ2-2 | TRBV13 | NA | once | CASSSPGLGELFF | TGTGCCAGCAGCTCCCCCGGACTCGGGGAGCTGTTTTTT
TRBJ1-2 | TRBV29-1 | TRBD1 | NA | CSGTGQGYGYTF | TGCAGCGGAACTGGACAGGGGTATGGCTACACCTTC
TRBJ1-2 | TRBV7-2 | NA | NA | CASSFRSDSNYGYTF | TGTGCCAGCAGCTTTAGGTCGGACTCTAACTATGGCTACACCTTC
TRBJ1-5 | TRBV30 | NA | NA | CAWSPWAYSNQPQHF | TGTGCCTGGAGTCCCTGGGCGTATAGCAATCAGCCCCAGCATTTT
TRBJ1-5 | TRBV2 | TRBD1 | NA | CASSEERGLGSNQPQHF | TGTGCCAGCAGTGAGGAAAGGGGGCTGGGAAGCAATCAGCCCCAGCATTTT
TRBJ2-7 | TRBV25-1 | NA | NA | CASSESGSGSSYEQYF | TGTGCCAGCAGTGAATCTGGCAGTGGATCGTCCTACGAGCAGTACTTC
TRBJ2-7 | TRBV28 | TRBD1 | few | CASSERTGDVYEQYF | TGTGCCAGCAGTGAGAGGACAGGGGACGTTTACGAGCAGTACTTC
TRBJ2-2 | TRBV5-4 | TRBD2 | few | CASTPGGPGTGELFF | TGTGCCAGCACTCCGGGAGGGCCGGGCACCGGGGAGCTGTTTTTT
TRBJ1-6 | TRBV5-4 | TRBD1 | NA | CASSLETGVNSPLHF | TGTGCCAGCAGCTTGGAGACAGGGGTTAATTCACCCCTCCACTTT
TRBJ2-1 | TRBV19 | TRBD1 | NA | CASSVWTGGSGNEQFF | TGTGCCAGTAGCGTCTGGACAGGGGGATCCGGCAATGAGCAGTTCTTC
TRBJ1-6 | TRBV3-1/TRBV3-2 | TRBD1 | NA | CASTPPGQGSNSPLHF | TGTGCCAGCACCCCACCCGGACAGGGAAGTAATTCACCCCTCCACTTT
TRBJ1-2 | TRBV7-9 | NA | NA | CASSPPERGGYTF | TGTGCCAGCAGCCCACCCGAAAGGGGAGGCTACACCTTC
TRBJ1-2 | TRBV4-2 | NA | once | CASSQNLGGTLHVGYTF | TGTGCCAGCAGCCAAAATTTAGGGGGGACTCTCCATGTGGGCTACACCTTC
TRBJ1-2 | TRBV3-1/TRBV3-2 | NA | NA | CASSTGIRGGYTF | TGTGCCAGCAGCACCGGGATCAGAGGTGGCTACACCTTC
TRBJ2-3 | TRBV28 | NA | NA | CASSFPLIGADTQYF | TGTGCCAGCAGTTTCCCCCTTATTGGGGCAGATACGCAGTATTTT
TRBJ2-7 | TRBV10-3 | TRBD1 | NA | CAISESGQRYEEQYF | TGTGCCATCAGTGAGTCGGGACAGAGATATGAGGAGCAGTACTTC
TRBJ1-2 | TRBV9 | NA | NA | CASSVAGASNYGYTF | TGTGCCAGCAGCGTCGCGGGCGCCTCTAACTATGGCTACACCTTC
TRBJ1-5 | TRBV19 | NA | NA | CATRTGHQSNQPQHF | TGTGCCACCAGAACAGGACATCAAAGCAATCAGCCCCAGCATTTT
TRBJ2-7 | TRBV2 | NA | NA | CASSALYRSSYEQYF | TGTGCCAGCAGTGCCCTATACAGGAGCTCCTACGAGCAGTACTTC
TRBJ1-1 | TRBV6-5 | NA | NA | CASSYGSGGRAFF | TGTGCCAGCAGTTACGGGTCGGGGGGGAGAGCTTTCTTT
TRBJ2-2 | TRBV11-3 | NA | NA | CASSSTQNTGELFF | TGTGCCAGCAGCTCCACACAGAACACCGGGGAGCTGTTTTTT
TRBJ1-5 | TRBV27 | NA | once | CAVGRGFNQPQHF | TGTGCCGTCGGGAGGGGGTTTAATCAGCCCCAGCATTTT
TRBJ1-4 | TRBV5-1 | NA | NA | CASSYQQGGNEKLFF | TGCGCCAGCAGCTACCAGCAGGGTGGGAATGAAAAACTGTTTTTT
TRBJ2-7 | TRBV30 | NA | NA | CAWSVSRSAYEQYF | TGTGCCTGGAGTGTAAGTAGGTCAGCCTACGAGCAGTACTTC